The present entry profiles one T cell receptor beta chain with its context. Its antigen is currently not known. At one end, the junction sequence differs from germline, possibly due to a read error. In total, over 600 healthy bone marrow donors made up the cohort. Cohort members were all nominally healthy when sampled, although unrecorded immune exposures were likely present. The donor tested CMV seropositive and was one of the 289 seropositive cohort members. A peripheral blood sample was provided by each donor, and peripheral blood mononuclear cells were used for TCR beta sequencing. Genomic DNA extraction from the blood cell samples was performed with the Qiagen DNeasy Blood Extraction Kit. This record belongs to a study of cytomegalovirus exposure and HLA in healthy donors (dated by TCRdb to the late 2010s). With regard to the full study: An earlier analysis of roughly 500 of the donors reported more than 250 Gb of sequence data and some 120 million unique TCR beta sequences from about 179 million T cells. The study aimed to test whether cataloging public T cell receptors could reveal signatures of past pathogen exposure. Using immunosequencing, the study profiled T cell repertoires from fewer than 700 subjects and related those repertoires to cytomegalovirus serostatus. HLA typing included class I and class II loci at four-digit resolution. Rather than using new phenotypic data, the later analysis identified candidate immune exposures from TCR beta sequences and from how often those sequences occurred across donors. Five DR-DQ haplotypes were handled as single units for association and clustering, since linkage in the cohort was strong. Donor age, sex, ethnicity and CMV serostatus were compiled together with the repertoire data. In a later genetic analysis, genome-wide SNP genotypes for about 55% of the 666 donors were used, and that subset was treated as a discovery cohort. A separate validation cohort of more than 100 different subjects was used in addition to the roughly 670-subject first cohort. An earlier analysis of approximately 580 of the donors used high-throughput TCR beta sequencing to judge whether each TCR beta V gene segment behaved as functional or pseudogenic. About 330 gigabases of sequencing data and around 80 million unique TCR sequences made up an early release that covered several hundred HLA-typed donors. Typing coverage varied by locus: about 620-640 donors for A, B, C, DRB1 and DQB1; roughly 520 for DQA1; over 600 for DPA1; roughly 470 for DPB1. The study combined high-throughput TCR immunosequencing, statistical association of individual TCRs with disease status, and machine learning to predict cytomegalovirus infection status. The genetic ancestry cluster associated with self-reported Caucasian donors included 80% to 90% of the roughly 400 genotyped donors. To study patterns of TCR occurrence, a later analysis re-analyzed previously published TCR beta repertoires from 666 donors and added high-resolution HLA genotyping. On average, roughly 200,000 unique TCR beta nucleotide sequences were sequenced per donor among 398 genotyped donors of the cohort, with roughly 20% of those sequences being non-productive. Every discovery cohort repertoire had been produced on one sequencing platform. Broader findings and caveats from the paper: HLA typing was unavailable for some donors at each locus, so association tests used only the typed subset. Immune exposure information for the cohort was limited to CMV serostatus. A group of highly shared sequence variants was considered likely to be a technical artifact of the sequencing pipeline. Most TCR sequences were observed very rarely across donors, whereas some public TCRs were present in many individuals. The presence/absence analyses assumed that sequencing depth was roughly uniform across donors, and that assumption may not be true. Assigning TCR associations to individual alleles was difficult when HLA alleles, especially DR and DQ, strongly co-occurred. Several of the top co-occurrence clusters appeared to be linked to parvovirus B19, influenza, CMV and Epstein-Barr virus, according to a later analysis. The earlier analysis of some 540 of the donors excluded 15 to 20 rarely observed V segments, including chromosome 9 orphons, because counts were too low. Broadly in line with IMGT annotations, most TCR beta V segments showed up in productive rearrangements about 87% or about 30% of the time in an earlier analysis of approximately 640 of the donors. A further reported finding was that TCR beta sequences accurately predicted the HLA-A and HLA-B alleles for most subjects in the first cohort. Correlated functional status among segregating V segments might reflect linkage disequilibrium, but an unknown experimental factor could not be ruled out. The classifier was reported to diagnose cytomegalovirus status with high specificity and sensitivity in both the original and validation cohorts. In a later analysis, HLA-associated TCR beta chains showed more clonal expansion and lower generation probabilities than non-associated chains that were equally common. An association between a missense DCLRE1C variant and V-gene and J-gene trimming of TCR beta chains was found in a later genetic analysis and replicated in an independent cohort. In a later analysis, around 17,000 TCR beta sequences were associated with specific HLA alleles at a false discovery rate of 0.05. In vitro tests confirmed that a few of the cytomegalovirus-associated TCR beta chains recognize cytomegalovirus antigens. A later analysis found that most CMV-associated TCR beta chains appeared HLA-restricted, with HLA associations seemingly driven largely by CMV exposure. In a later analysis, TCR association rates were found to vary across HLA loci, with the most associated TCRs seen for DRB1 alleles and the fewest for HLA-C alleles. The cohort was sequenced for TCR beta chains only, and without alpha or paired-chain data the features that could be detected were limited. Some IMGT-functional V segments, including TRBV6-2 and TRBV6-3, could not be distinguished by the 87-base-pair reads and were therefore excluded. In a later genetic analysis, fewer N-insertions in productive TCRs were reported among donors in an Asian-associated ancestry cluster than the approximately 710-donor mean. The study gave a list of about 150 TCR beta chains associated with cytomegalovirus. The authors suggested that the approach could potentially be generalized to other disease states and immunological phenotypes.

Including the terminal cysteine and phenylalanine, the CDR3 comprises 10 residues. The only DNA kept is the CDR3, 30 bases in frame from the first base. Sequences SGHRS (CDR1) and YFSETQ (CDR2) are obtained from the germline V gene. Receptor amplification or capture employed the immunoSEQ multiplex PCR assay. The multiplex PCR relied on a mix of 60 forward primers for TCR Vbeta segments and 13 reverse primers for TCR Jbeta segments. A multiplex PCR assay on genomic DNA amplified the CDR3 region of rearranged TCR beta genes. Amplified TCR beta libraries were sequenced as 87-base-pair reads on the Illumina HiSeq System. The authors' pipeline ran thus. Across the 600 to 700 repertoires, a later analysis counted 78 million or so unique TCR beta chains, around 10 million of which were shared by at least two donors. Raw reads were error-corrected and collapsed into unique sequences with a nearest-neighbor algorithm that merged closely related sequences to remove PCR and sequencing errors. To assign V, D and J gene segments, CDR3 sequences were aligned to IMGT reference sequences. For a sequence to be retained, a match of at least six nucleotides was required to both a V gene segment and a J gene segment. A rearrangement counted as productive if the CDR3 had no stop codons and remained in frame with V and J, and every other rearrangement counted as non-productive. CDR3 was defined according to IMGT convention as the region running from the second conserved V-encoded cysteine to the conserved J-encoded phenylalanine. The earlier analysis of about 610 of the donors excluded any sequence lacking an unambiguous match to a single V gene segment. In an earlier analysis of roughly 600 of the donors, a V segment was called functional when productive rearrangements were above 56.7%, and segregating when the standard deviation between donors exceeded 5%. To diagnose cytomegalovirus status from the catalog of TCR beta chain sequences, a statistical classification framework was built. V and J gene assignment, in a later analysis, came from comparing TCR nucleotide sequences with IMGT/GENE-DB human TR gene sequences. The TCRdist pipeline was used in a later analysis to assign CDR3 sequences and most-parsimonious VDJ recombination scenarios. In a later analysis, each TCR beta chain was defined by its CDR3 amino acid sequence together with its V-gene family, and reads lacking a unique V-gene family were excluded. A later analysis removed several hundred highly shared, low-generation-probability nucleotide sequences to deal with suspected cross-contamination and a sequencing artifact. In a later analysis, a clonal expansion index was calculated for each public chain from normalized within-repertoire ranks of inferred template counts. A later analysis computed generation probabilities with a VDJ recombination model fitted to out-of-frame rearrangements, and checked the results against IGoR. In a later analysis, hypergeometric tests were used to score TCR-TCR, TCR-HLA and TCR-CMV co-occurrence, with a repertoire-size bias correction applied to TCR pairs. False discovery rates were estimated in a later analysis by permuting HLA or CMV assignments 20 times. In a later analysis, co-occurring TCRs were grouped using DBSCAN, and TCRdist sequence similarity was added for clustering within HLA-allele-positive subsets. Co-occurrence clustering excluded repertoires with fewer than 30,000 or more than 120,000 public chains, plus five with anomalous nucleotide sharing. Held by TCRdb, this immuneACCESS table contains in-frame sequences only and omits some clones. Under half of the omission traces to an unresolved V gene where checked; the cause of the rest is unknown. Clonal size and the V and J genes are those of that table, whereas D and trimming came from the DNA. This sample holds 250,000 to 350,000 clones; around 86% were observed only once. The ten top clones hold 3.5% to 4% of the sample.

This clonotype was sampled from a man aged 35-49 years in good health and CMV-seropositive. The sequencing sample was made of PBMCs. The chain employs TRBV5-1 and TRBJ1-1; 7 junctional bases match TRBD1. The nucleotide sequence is TGCGCCAGCAGCTTGGCGGGGACAGAATTT. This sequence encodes CASSLAGTEF.